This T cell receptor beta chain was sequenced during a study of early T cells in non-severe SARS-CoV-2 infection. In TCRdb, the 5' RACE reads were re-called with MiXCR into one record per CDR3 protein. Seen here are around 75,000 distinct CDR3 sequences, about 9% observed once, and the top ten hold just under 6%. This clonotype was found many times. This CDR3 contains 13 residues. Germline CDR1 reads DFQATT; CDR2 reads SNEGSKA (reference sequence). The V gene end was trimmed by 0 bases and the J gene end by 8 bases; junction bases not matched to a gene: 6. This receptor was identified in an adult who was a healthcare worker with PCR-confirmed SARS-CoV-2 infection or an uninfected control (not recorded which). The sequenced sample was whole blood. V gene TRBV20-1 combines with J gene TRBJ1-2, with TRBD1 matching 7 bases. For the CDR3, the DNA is TGCAGTGCTAGAGAAGGGGGCGGGAACGGCTACACCTTC. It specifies CSAREGGGNGYTF.